The table lists the clone carrying this T cell receptor beta chain with a few counts. Antigen unknown. The data derive from a study of T-cell memory formation after mild COVID-19. Study at large: Clustering of TCRs was largely donor specific. Study-level findings and limits: Those CD4+ clones that contracted were mainly in CM and EM (CD8+ ones in EMRA). Pre-infection memory held some responding clones, suggesting pre-existing cross-reactive T cells responded.

Each CDR3 protein gets one entry after TCRdb re-called the 5' RACE reads with MiXCR. The sample lists 550,000 to 600,000 distinct CDR3 sequences; roughly a fifth were seen once. Specimen: PBMCs or a T cell subset sorted from them (not recorded which). The source of this sequence is an adult woman who had mild COVID-19 (a few samples of this study predate the infection). Cell type and time point are not known.

The CDR3 loop is CASSPRDTQGEKLFF. CDR3 nucleotides: TGTGCCAGCAGTCCACGGGACACACAAGGGGAAAAACTGTTTTTT. The chain is built from TRBV12-3 or TRBV12-4 and TRBJ1-4, with a weak D call TRBD1 (6 bases). The V gene lost 5 bases and the J gene lost 8 bases, with 18 bases spanning the gap. The CDR3 consists of 15 residues.